The clone carrying this T cell receptor beta chain has a single count. Its cognate antigen is unknown. Clones were sequenced by immunoSEQ multiplex PCR, and TCRdb holds only the in-frame ones, with some missing. The table includes roughly 20,000 clones, around 84% detected once. Germline loops: CDR1 SGHAT, CDR2 FQNNGV. V was pared by 7 bases and J by 5 bases, with 14 bases between. The CDR3 totals 13 residues. The data were obtained in a study of T cells in localized non-small cell lung cancer. Study-level findings and limits: Density of T cells in blood, when higher, went with longer overall survival.

The source was peripheral blood, collected before any cancer treatment. The V call is TRBV11-2, the J call TRBJ2-5, with unresolved D. The TCR was taken from a man aged 35 to 70 with stage I lung adenocarcinoma. CDR3 region: CASTLALGETQYF. Written as DNA, the CDR3 is TGTGCCAGCACCCTGGCGTTAGGGGAGACCCAGTACTTC.